The T cell receptor (beta chain) described here comes from a study of spatial heterogeneity in lung cancer. Study-wide results and limits: Tumor mutation counts were tracked by expanded intratumoral alpha and beta TCR counts.

This clonotype was seen repeatedly, ten times or more. Its antigen is not identified. The time point was: sample taken at primary tumor resection. The germline gives CDR1 SQVTM, CDR2 ANQGSEA. The ends were cut back, 2 bases at V and 0 bases at J, with 8 bases in the middle. The CDR3 has 14 amino acids. TCRdb re-analysed the 5' RACE reads in MiXCR, keeping a single row per CDR3 protein. The profile covers some 13,000 distinct CDR3 sequences, with over 3% appearing a single time and approximately 8% taken by the ten largest. The chain carries TRBV29-1 and TRBJ1-3; D uncertain. Sample: lung tumor tissue, taken at surgery. The sequence derives from a male donor with early-stage non-small cell lung cancer. CDR3 sequence (DNA): TGCAGCGTTGAATCTGGGAACTCTGGAAACACCATATATTTT. Translating gives CSVESGNSGNTIYF.